The 13 T cell receptor beta chains given below trace back to one sample, sequenced in a study of T cell repertoires in cytomegalovirus infection. TCRdb processed the reads anew with MiXCR; each CDR3 protein has one entry. The sample contains approximately 500,000 distinct CDR3 sequences, about 15% of which appear only once. The sequencing sample was made of CD8+ T cells from PBMCs. Receptors were obtained from a human donor in good health (CMV status not recorded). Some clones in this sample may be carry-over from other donors' samples.

The rearrangement uses TRBV6-1 and TRBJ2-7; no clear D gene. The length of the CDR3 is 15 residues. The germline gives CDR1 MNHNS, CDR2 SASEGT. The V gene lost 0 bases and the J gene lost 3 bases, with 12 bases spanning the gap. The CDR3 bases are TGTGCCAGCAGTGAAGCGGGCAGGCTAAACTACGAGCAGTACTTC. Its protein is CASSEAGRLNYEQYF.

This clonotype has more than one count but fewer than ten. The chain has TRBV20-1 and TRBJ1-5, with 7 bases lining up with TRBD1. CDR3 length: 16 residues. Germline V lookup: CDR1 DFQATT, CDR2 SNEGSKA (reference sequence). J was trimmed by 5 bases and V by 0 bases; bases with no gene match: 10. CDR3 sequence (DNA): TGCAGTGCTAGAGATTTGGCAGGGGGAGACCATCAGCCCCAGCATTTT. Amino acid sequence: CSARDLAGGDHQPQHF.

The chain carries TRBV29-1 and TRBJ2-1; TRBD2 matches 9 bases. The CDR3 is 16 residues long. Germline CDR1 is SQVTM and CDR2 is ANQGSEA. V trimming: 4 bases; J trimming: 2 bases; junction bases outside the gene matches: 9. CDR3 protein: CSVVTRASGAYNEQFF. CDR3 sequence (DNA): TGCAGCGTTGTGACCCGCGCTAGCGGGGCCTACAATGAGCAGTTCTTC.

As for this clonotype: As the CDR3 is not closed by the conserved phenylalanine or tryptophan, this likely results from a read error. This chain uses TRBV20-1 with TRBJ2-1, with TRBD2 identical over 8 bases. Germline-derived CDR1 and CDR2 are DFQATT and SNEGSKA (reference sequence). The V gene end was trimmed by 0 bases and the J gene end by 5 bases; junction bases not matched to a gene: 6. This CDR3 region has 15 residues. DNA for the CDR3: TGCAGTGCTAGAGATGGGGCGGGAGGTAACAATGAGCAGTTCTTA. This gives the protein CSARDGAGGNNEQFL.

The table lists this clonotype with many counts. The gene calls are TRBV7-8 and TRBJ2-7; the match to TRBD1 covers 8 bases. The junction had 9 bases not matched to a gene; V was cut back by 3 bases and J by 5 bases. Germline V gene lookup returns CDR1 SGHVS and CDR2 FQNEAQ. The CDR3 runs to 15 residues. The CDR3 loop is CASSLASGQGNEQYF. CDR3 nucleotide sequence: TGTGCCAGCAGCTTGGCCAGTGGACAGGGAAACGAGCAGTACTTC.

This rearrangement joins TRBV6-7 to TRBJ1-5, with D maybe TRBD1 (5 bases). TRBV6-7 is classed as an ORF, of uncertain function. V was cut by 0 bases and J by 4 bases, with 22 bases left in between. This CDR3 has 19 residues. In DNA form, the CDR3 reads TGTGCCAGCAGTTACTCGTGGGATCCGGGGAGGGGTCCGAATCAGCCCCAGCATTTT. It translates to CASSYSWDPGRGPNQPQHF.

This clonotype was recorded many times. The rearrangement uses TRBV27 and TRBJ1-2, with 8 bases that match TRBD1. CDR1 and CDR2 from the germline V gene are MNHEY and SMNVEV (reference sequence). This CDR3 region has 15 residues. V dropped 6 bases and J dropped 4; count of bases not matched to a gene: 10. CDR3 sequence reads: CASRPNLDRGYGYTF. For the CDR3, the DNA is TGTGCCAGCAGGCCTAATCTAGACAGGGGCTATGGCTACACCTTC.

The chain recombines TRBV29-1 with TRBJ1-1, with TRBD1 matching over 9 bases. This CDR3 region has 15 residues. Germline V lookup: CDR1 SQVTM, CDR2 ANQGSEA. CDR3 sequence reads: CSELGQGGLGGEAFF. The CDR3 nucleotides are TGCAGTGAACTGGGACAGGGAGGACTTGGCGGTGAAGCTTTCTTT.

This clonotype was seen many times. CDR3 sequence: CASSDPGTPATNEKLFF. The CDR3 DNA sequence: TGTGCCAGCAGTGACCCCGGGACACCTGCAACTAATGAAAAACTGTTTTTT. V is TRBV2 and J is TRBJ1-4, with a possible D match to TRBD1 (6 bases). Trimming left V 3 bases short and J 0 bases short, with 14 bases between. Germline CDR1 SNHLY, CDR2 FYNNEI. The CDR3 is 17 amino acids.

The chain carries TRBV9 and TRBJ2-2, with TRBD1 identical over 7 bases. J was trimmed by 1 base and V by 0 bases; bases with no gene match: 6. The V gene's germline CDR1 is SGDLS and CDR2 YYNGEE. The CDR3 extends over 17 amino acids. The CDR3 sequence: CASSVDGTVMNTGELFF. The CDR3 DNA sequence: TGTGCCAGCAGCGTAGACGGGACAGTCATGAACACCGGGGAGCTGTTTTTT. Drawing the rest from reference TRBV9 and TRBJ2-2, the complete variable domain is DSGVTQTPKHLITATGQRVTLRCSPRSGDLSVYWYQQSLDQGLQFLIQYYNGEERAKGNILERFSAQQFPDLHSELNLSSLELGDSALYFCASSVDGTVMNTGELFFGEGSRLTVL.

This clonotype was seen at least ten times. The rearrangement links TRBV29-1 to TRBJ2-7, with 11 bases matching TRBD2. J was trimmed by 3 bases and V by 6 bases; bases with no gene match: 4. Germline values: CDR1 SQVTM, CDR2 ANQGSEA. CDR3 length: 13 amino acids. The chain's CDR3 is CSVAGTSGYEQYF. CDR3 coding DNA: TGCAGCGTCGCCGGGACTAGCGGCTACGAGCAGTACTTC.

The sample holds a few counts of this clonotype. J is TRBJ1-1 and V is TRBV5-4, with TRBD1 matching 8 bases. Trimming cost V 4 bases and J 1 base; bases outside gene matches: 6. The CDR3 has 15 residues. From germline, CDR1 is SGHNT and CDR2 YYREEE (reference sequence). The CDR3 here is CASSADRGANTEAFF. The CDR3 region has the DNA TGTGCCAGCAGCGCCGACAGGGGAGCGAACACTGAAGCTTTCTTT.

This clonotype was recorded at least ten times. This rearrangement joins TRBV6-6 to TRBJ2-1; TRBD2 matches at 10 bases. The CDR3 sequence is 17 residues long. Germline V gene data show CDR1 as MNHNY and CDR2 as SVGAGI (reference sequence). Losses at the gene ends were 0 bases for V and 4 bases for J; bases not matched to a gene: 6. The CDR3 sequence: CASSYSASGGFYNEQFF. CDR3 nucleotides: TGTGCCAGCAGTTACTCGGCTAGCGGGGGTTTTTACAATGAGCAGTTCTTC.